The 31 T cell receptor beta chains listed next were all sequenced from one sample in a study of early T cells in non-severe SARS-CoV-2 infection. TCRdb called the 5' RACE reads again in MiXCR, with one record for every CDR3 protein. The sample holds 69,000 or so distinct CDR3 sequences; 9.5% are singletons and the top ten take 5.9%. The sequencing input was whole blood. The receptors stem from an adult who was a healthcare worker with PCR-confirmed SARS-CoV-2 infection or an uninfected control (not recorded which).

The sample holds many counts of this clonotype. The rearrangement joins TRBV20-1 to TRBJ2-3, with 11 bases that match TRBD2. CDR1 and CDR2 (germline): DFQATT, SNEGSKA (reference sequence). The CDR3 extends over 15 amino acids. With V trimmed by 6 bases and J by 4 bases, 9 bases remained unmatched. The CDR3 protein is CSAAPVAGGPDTQYF. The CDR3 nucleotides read TGCAGTGCCGCCCCAGTAGCGGGGGGGCCAGATACGCAGTATTTT.

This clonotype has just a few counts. In DNA form, the CDR3 reads TGTGCCACCAGCAGCCCCGGGTACTGGAACACCGGGGAGCTGTTTTTT. This sequence encodes CATSSPGYWNTGELFF. The rearrangement uses TRBV15 and TRBJ2-2; no clear D gene. The germline CDR1 and CDR2 sequences are LNHNV and YYDKDF (reference sequence). Trimming stripped 3 bases from V and 1 base from J, with 12 bases between. This CDR3 comprises 16 residues.

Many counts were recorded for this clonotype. For the CDR3, the DNA is TGTGCCAGTAGTATTGGACCGGTCCACGAGCAGTACTTC. It specifies CASSIGPVHEQYF. The genes are TRBV19 and TRBJ2-7; no clear D gene. This CDR3 is 13 amino acids long. V was trimmed by 3 bases and J by 5 bases, leaving 11 bases between them. Germline-derived CDR1 and CDR2 are LNHDA and SQIVND (reference sequence).

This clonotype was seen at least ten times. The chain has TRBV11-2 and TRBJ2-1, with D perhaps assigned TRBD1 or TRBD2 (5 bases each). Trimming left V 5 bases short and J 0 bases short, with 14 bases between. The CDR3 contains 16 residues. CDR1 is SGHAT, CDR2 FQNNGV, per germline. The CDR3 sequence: CASSPRGRSSYNEQFF. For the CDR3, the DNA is TGTGCCAGCAGCCCCCGGGGCCGAAGCTCCTACAATGAGCAGTTCTTC.

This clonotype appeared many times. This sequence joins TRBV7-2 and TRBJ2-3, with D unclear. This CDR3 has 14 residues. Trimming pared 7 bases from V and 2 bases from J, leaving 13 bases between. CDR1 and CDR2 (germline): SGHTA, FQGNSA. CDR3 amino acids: CASTPSRHTDTQYF. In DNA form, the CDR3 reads TGTGCCAGCACCCCTTCACGACACACAGATACGCAGTATTTT. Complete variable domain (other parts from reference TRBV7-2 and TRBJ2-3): GAGVSQSPSNKVTEKGKDVELRCDPISGHTALYWYRQSLGQGLEFLIYFQGNSAPDKSGLPSDRFSAERTGGSVSTLTIQRTQQEDSAVYLCASTPSRHTDTQYFGPGTRLTVL.

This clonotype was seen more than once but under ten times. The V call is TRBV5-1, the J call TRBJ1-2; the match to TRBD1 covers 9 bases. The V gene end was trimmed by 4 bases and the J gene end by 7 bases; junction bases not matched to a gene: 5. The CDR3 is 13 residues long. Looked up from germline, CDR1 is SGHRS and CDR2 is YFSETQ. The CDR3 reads CASSLGTGTGYTF. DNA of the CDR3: TGCGCCAGCAGCCTGGGGACAGGGACTGGCTACACCTTC.

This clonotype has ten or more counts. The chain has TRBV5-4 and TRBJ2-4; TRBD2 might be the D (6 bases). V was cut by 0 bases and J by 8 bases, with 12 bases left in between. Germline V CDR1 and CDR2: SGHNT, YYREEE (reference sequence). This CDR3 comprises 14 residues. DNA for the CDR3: TGTGCCAGCAGCTTGGAGACGGGAGCGTACATTCAGTACTTC. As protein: CASSLETGAYIQYF.

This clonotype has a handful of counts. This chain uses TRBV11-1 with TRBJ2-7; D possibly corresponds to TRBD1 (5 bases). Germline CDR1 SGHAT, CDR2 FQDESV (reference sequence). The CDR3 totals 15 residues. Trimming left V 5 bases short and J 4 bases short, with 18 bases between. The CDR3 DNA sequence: TGTGCCAGCAGCCAGCGTATTAGGGGCTTGTACGAGCAGTACTTC. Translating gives CASSQRIRGLYEQYF.

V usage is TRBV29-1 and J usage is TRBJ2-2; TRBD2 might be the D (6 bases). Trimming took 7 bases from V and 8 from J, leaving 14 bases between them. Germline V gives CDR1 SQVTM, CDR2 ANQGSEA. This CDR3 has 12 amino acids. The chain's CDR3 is CSARLVSGELFF. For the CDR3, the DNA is TGCAGCGCTAGACTAGTTTCGGGGGAGCTGTTTTTT.

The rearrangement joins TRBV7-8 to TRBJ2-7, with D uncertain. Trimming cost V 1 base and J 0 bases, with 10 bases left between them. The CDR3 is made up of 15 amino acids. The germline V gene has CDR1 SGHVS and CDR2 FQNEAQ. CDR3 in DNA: TGTGCCAGCAGCTTAGAGCCCTGGAGCTCCTACGAGCAGTACTTC. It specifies CASSLEPWSSYEQYF.

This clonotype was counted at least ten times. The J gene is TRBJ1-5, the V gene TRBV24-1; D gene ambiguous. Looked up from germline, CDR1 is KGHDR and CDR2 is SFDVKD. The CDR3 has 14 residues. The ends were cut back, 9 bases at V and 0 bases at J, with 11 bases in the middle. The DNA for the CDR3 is TGTGCCACCGGACCACACGGTAGCAATCAGCCCCAGCATTTT. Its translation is CATGPHGSNQPQHF.

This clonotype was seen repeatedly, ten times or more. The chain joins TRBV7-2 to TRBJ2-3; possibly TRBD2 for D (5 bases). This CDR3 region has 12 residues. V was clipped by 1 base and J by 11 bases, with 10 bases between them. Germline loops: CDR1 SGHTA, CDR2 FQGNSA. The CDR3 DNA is TGTGCCAGCAGCTTAGAGAGGGATGGGCAGTATTTT. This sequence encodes CASSLERDGQYF.

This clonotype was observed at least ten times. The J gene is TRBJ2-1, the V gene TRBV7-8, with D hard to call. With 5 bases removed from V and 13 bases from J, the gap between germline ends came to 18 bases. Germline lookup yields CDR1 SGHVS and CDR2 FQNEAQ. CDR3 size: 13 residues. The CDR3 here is CASSNPTRWIQFF. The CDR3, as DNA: TGTGCCAGCAGCAACCCGACAAGATGGATACAGTTCTTC.

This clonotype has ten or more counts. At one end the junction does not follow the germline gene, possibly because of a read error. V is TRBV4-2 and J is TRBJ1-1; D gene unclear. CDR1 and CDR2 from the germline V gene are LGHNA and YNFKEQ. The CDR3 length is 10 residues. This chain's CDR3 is CASSHLDMSF. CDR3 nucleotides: TGTGCCAGCAGCCATTTAGATATGAGCTTT.

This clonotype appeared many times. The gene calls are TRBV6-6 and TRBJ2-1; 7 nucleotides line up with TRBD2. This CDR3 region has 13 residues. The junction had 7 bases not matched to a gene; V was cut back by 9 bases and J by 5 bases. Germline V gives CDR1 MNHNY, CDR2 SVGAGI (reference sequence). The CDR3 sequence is CARPGDYHNEQFF. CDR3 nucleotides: TGTGCCAGACCCGGGGACTACCACAATGAGCAGTTCTTC.

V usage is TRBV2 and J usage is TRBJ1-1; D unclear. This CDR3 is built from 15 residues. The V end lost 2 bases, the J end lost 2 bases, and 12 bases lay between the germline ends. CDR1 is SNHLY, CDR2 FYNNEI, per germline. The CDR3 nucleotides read TGTGCCAGCAGTGAATATGCCCTTTCAAACACTGAAGCTTTCTTT. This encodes CASSEYALSNTEAFF.

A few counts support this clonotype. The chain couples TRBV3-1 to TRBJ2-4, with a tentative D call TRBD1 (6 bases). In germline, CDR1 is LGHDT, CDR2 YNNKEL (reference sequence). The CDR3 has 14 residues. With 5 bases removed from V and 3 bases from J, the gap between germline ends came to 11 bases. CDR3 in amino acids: CASSYQGSKNIQYF. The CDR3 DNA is TGTGCCAGCAGCTACCAGGGGAGCAAAAACATTCAGTACTTC.

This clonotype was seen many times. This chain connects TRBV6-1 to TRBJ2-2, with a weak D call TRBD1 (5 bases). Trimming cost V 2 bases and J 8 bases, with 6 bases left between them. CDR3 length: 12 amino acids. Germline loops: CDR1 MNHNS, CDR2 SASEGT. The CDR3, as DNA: TGTGCCAGCAGTGAACAGGGTGGGGAGCTGTTTTTT. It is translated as CASSEQGGELFF.

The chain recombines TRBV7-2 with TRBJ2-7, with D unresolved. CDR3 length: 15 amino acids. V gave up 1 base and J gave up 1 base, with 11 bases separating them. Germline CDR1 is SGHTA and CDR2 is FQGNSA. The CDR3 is CASSLVPVSSYEQYF. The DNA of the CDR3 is TGTGCCAGCAGCTTAGTGCCAGTATCTTCCTACGAGCAGTACTTC. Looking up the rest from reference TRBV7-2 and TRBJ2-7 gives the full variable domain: GAGVSQSPSNKVTEKGKDVELRCDPISGHTALYWYRQSLGQGLEFLIYFQGNSAPDKSGLPSDRFSAERTGGSVSTLTIQRTQQEDSAVYLCASSLVPVSSYEQYFGPGTRLTVT.

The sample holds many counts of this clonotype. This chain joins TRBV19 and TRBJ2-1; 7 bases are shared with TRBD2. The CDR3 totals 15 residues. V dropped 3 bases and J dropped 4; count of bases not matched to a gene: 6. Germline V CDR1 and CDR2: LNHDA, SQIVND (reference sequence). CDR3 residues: CASSMSSGVYNEQFF. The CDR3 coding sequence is TGTGCCAGTAGTATGTCTAGCGGAGTTTACAATGAGCAGTTCTTC. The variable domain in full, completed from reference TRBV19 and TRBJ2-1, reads DGGITQSPKYLFRKEGQNVTLSCEQNLNHDAMYWYRQDPGQGLRLIYYSQIVNDFQKGDIAEGYSVSREKKESFPLTVTSAQKNPTAFYLCASSMSSGVYNEQFFGPGTRLTVL.

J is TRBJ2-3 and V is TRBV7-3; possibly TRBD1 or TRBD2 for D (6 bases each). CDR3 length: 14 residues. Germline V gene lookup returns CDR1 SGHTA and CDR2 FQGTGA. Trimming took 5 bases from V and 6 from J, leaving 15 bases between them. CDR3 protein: CASSVSGGGDTQYF. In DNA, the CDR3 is TGTGCCAGCAGCGTCTCCGGGGGCGGGGATACGCAGTATTTT. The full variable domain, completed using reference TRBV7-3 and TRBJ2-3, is GAGVSQTPSNKVTEKGKYVELRCDPISGHTALYWYRQSLGQGPEFLIYFQGTGAADDSGLPNDRFFAVRPEGSVSTLKIQRTERGDSAVYLCASSVSGGGDTQYFGPGTRLTVL.

CDR3 in amino acids: CSARYNPPGRAGVLYEQYF. The CDR3 nucleotides read TGCAGTGCTAGATACAATCCCCCAGGTCGGGCGGGAGTTTTGTACGAGCAGTACTTC. The J gene is TRBJ2-7, the V gene TRBV20-1, with 7 bases that match TRBD2. V dropped 2 bases and J dropped 4; count of bases not matched to a gene: 23. From germline, CDR1 is DFQATT and CDR2 SNEGSKA (reference sequence). CDR3 size: 19 residues.

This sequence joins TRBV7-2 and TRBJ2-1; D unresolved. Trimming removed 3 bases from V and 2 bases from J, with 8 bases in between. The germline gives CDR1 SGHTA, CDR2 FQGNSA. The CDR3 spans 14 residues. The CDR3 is CASSFDTTYNEQFF. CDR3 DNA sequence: TGTGCCAGCAGCTTCGATACCACCTACAATGAGCAGTTCTTC.

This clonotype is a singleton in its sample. In nucleotides, the CDR3 is TGCGCCAGCAGCCCATCCGCACTAGCGGGAGAGGGTGAGCAGTTCTTC. This codes for CASSPSALAGEGEQFF. The chain carries TRBV5-1 and TRBJ2-1; 11 positions agree with TRBD2. The CDR3 extends over 16 amino acids. V trimming: 4 bases; J trimming: 9 bases; junction bases outside the gene matches: 12. Germline CDR1 SGHRS, CDR2 YFSETQ.

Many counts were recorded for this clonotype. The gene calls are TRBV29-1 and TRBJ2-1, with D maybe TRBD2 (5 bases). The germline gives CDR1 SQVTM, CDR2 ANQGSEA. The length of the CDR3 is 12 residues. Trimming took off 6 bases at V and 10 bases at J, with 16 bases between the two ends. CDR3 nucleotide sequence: TGCAGCGTCGCCGTGAGGGTCAAGGAGCAGTTCTTC. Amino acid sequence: CSVAVRVKEQFF.

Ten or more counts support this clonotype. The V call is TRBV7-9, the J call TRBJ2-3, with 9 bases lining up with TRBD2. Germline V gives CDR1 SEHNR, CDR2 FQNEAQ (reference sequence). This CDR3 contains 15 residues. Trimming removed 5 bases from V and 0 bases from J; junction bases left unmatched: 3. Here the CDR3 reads CASSASGGSTDTQYF. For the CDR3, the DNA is TGTGCCAGCAGCGCCAGCGGGGGGAGCACAGATACGCAGTATTTT.

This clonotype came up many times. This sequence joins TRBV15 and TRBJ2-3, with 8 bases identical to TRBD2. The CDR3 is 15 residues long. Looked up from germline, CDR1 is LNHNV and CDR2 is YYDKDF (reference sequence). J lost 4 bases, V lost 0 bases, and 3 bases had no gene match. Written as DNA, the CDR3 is TGTGCCACCAGCAGAGAAGCGGGAGCCGCAGATACGCAGTATTTT. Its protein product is CATSREAGAADTQYF.

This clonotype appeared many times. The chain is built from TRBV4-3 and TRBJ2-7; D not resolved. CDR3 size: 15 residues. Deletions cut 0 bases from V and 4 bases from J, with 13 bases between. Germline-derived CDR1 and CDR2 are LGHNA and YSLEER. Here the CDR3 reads CASSQEWASPYEQYF. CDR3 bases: TGCGCCAGCAGCCAAGAATGGGCGTCCCCATACGAGCAGTACTTC.

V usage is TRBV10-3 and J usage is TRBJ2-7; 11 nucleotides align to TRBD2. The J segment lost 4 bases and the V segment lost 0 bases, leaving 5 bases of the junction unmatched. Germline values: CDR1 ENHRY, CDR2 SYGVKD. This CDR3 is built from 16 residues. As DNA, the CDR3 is TGTGCCATCAGTGAGTCGAAGGGACTAGCGGAATACGAGCAGTACTTC. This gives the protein CAISESKGLAEYEQYF.

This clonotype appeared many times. The CDR3: CASSDWLNSNNEQFF. The DNA of the CDR3 is TGTGCCAGCAGTGATTGGCTCAACAGCAACAATGAGCAGTTCTTC. The rearrangement links TRBV2 to TRBJ2-1; D unresolved. CDR1 is SNHLY and CDR2 is FYNNEI in the germline V gene. The CDR3 has 15 amino acids. V lost 3 bases, J lost 5 bases, and 14 bases lay in between. The full variable domain, completed using reference TRBV2 and TRBJ2-1, is EPEVTQTPSHQVTQMGQEVILRCVPISNHLYFYWYRQILGQKVEFLVSFYNNEISEKSEIFDDQFSVERPDGSNFTLKIRSTKLEDSAMYFCASSDWLNSNNEQFFGPGTRLTVL.

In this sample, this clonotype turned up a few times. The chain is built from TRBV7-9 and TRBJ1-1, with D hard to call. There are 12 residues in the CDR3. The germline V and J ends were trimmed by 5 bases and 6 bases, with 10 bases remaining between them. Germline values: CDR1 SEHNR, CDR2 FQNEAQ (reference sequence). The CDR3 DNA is TGTGCCAGCAGCCCCGCCCAGGCTGAAGCTTTCTTT. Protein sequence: CASSPAQAEAFF.